The next 17 T cell receptor beta chains were all read from a single sample in a study of cytomegalovirus exposure and HLA in healthy donors. Generated by immunoSEQ multiplex PCR, the TCRdb table keeps only in-frame clones and is missing some. This table holds 250,000 to 300,000 clones, about 86% found once. Sequenced: PBMCs. Receptor source: a woman in her late teens or twenties in good health and CMV-seronegative.

V usage is TRBV11-2 and J usage is TRBJ2-1; TRBD2 matches 14 bases. V dropped 4 bases and J dropped 8; count of bases not matched to a gene: 13. The CDR3 contains 18 residues. CDR1 and CDR2 (germline): SGHAT, FQNNGV. DNA of the CDR3: TGTGCCAGCAGCTGGACGGACATCGGACTAGCGGGAGGATATGAGCAGTTCTTC. Protein: CASSWTDIGLAGGYEQFF.

This clone was counted a few times. The chain uses TRBV30 and TRBJ2-7, with D possibly TRBD2 on 6 matching bases. CDR1 is GTSNPN and CDR2 is SVGIG in the germline V gene (reference sequence). The CDR3 loop spans 13 amino acids. Trimming stripped 5 bases from V and 3 bases from J, with 14 bases between. CDR3 nucleotide sequence: TGTGCCTGGTCCGGAGGGGCCGACTACGAGCAGTACTTC. It yields the protein CAWSGGADYEQYF.

The gene calls are TRBV6-5 and TRBJ1-6; 7 nucleotides agree with TRBD1. The CDR3 runs 14 residues. Germline trimming cut 4 bases from V and 7 bases from J; bases unmatched to any gene: 4. CDR1 is MNHEY and CDR2 is SVGAGI in the germline V gene. The CDR3 loop is CASSWETGNSPLHF. The CDR3 DNA sequence: TGTGCCAGCAGTTGGGAGACAGGGAATTCACCCCTCCACTTT.

The chain has TRBV29-1 and TRBJ2-1; 9 bases map to TRBD2. Germline assignment: CDR1 SQVTM and CDR2 ANQGSEA. J was trimmed by 9 bases and V by 3 bases; bases with no gene match: 9. This CDR3 spans 14 amino acids. CDR3 DNA: TGCAGCGTTGATTCGAGCGGGGGGACGGTTGAGCAGTTCTTC. Translating it yields CSVDSSGGTVEQFF.

V gene TRBV6-5 combines with J gene TRBJ1-1; D might be TRBD1 (6 bases). Looked up from germline, CDR1 is MNHEY and CDR2 is SVGAGI. V was cut by 5 bases and J by 0 bases, with 13 bases left in between. CDR3 length equals 15 residues. As DNA, the CDR3 is TGTGCCAGCAGTCCCTTAGGACAGATGAACACTGAAGCTTTCTTT. It encodes CASSPLGQMNTEAFF.

This rearrangement joins TRBV6-6 to TRBJ2-3; possible D gene TRBD1, 6 bases. V dropped 4 bases and J dropped 1 base, with 12 bases sitting between them. Per the germline V gene, CDR1 is MNHNY and CDR2 is SVGAGI (reference sequence). The CDR3 runs 15 residues. Here the CDR3 DNA reads TGTGCCAGCAGTTCCAGACAGGACCGCACAGATACGCAGTATTTT. It is translated as CASSSRQDRTDTQYF.

The chain has TRBV6-6 and TRBJ1-2; TRBD1 might be the D (5 bases). V dropped 6 bases and J dropped 2 bases, with 10 bases sitting between them. CDR3 length equals 13 residues. Germline V CDR1 and CDR2: MNHNY, SVGAGI (reference sequence). CDR3 DNA sequence: TGTGCCAGCAGCCCGAAGGGGAACTATGGCTACACCTTC. It translates to CASSPKGNYGYTF.

The V and J genes are TRBV5-1 and TRBJ2-3; 8 bases line up with TRBD1. The CDR3 loop spans 16 amino acids. Germline-derived CDR1 and CDR2 are SGHRS and YFSETQ. Unmatched junction bases numbered 7, after V lost 4 bases and J lost 0 bases. CDR3 in amino acids: CASSPGGAGSTDTQYF. CDR3 sequence (DNA): TGCGCCAGCAGCCCAGGGGGCGCGGGTAGCACAGATACGCAGTATTTT.

The chain has TRBV5-6 and TRBJ2-1; 7 bases are shared with TRBD1. CDR3 length equals 15 residues. V was clipped by 0 bases and J by 6 bases; unmatched bases: 6. Germline V gene data show CDR1 as SGHDT and CDR2 as YYEEEE. CDR3: CASSLAATGFNEQFF. The DNA of the CDR3 is TGTGCCAGCAGCTTGGCGGCGACAGGGTTCAATGAGCAGTTCTTC.

V usage is TRBV7-6 and J usage is TRBJ1-1; D remains unclear. The CDR3 has 14 amino acids. The germline V gene encodes CDR1 SGHVS and CDR2 FNYEAQ. V dropped 1 base and J dropped 1 base, with 7 bases sitting between them. The CDR3 coding sequence is TGTGCCAGCAGCTTAGGGAACAGGAACACTGAAGCTTTCTTT. It is translated as CASSLGNRNTEAFF. The full variable domain, completed using reference TRBV7-6 and TRBJ1-1, is GAGVSQSPRYKVTKRGQDVALRCDPISGHVSLYWYRQALGQGPEFLTYFNYEAQQDKSGLPNDRFSAERPEGSISTLTIQRTEQRDSAMYRCASSLGNRNTEAFFGQGTRLTVV.

This chain uses TRBV2 with TRBJ2-2, with 11 bases identical to TRBD1. CDR1 is SNHLY and CDR2 is FYNNEI in the germline V gene. V gave up 5 bases and J gave up 4 bases; unmatched junction bases: 3. The CDR3 has 15 amino acids. CDR3 coding DNA: TGTGCCAGCAGTACCGGGACAGGGGGCACCGGGGAGCTGTTTTTT. Translating it yields CASSTGTGGTGELFF. The full variable domain, its missing parts supplied by reference TRBV2 and TRBJ2-2, is EPEVTQTPSHQVTQMGQEVILRCVPISNHLYFYWYRQILGQKVEFLVSFYNNEISEKSEIFDDQFSVERPDGSNFTLKIRSTKLEDSAMYFCASSTGTGGTGELFFGEGSRLTVL.

J is TRBJ1-5 and V is TRBV19; TRBD1 matches at 9 bases. The V gene end was trimmed by 10 bases and the J gene end by 2 bases; junction bases not matched to a gene: 3. Germline assignment: CDR1 LNHDA and CDR2 SQIVND (reference sequence). The CDR3 extends over 13 amino acids. CDR3 residues: CATRTGGNQPQHF. In DNA, the CDR3 is TGTGCCACCAGGACAGGGGGCAATCAGCCCCAGCATTTT.

This clone was detected only a few times. This chain connects TRBV30 to TRBJ1-1; weak D call: TRBD1 (5 bases). Deletions cut 2 bases from V and 1 base from J, with 8 bases between. The CDR3 is 13 amino acids. Looked up from germline, CDR1 is GTSNPN and CDR2 is SVGIG (reference sequence). CDR3 loop: CAWSIQANTEAFF. DNA of the CDR3: TGTGCCTGGAGTATACAGGCGAACACTGAAGCTTTCTTT.

For the CDR3, the DNA is TGTGCCACTGGGACTAGCGACTCCTACGAGCAGTACTTC. Translating gives CATGTSDSYEQYF. The chain employs TRBV10-3 and TRBJ2-7; 10 bases map to TRBD2. Trimming at V came to 10 bases and at J to 0 bases, leaving 3 bases not matched to a gene. The CDR3 is 13 amino acids. Germline-derived CDR1 and CDR2 are ENHRY and SYGVKD.

The rearrangement links TRBV13 to TRBJ2-5; D call uncertain. The CDR3 runs 15 residues. Germline lookup yields CDR1 PRHDT and CDR2 FYEKMQ (reference sequence). V dropped 5 bases and J dropped 5 bases, with 18 bases sitting between them. In nucleotides, the CDR3 is TGTGCCAGCAGCCTCATCTGGAGCCGCAAGGAGACCCAGTACTTC. It translates to CASSLIWSRKETQYF.

The chain carries TRBV6-6 and TRBJ2-1; weak D call: TRBD2 (6 bases). Deletions cut 4 bases from V and 3 bases from J, with 10 bases between. CDR1 is MNHNY and CDR2 is SVGAGI in the germline V gene (reference sequence). The CDR3 extends over 14 amino acids. The DNA of the CDR3 is TGTGCCAGCAGTTCGGAGGGTCGCTACAATGAGCAGTTCTTC. This gives the protein CASSSEGRYNEQFF.

This chain connects TRBV2 to TRBJ2-1; D may be TRBD1 (6 bases). This CDR3 contains 15 residues. CDR1 and CDR2 (germline): SNHLY, FYNNEI. V gave up 5 bases and J gave up 0 bases, with 11 bases separating them. In nucleotides, the CDR3 is TGTGCCAGCAGTCAAACAGGGTTCTCCTACAATGAGCAGTTCTTC. Translated: CASSQTGFSYNEQFF. The variable domain in full, with the rest retrieved from reference TRBV2 and TRBJ2-1, is EPEVTQTPSHQVTQMGQEVILRCVPISNHLYFYWYRQILGQKVEFLVSFYNNEISEKSEIFDDQFSVERPDGSNFTLKIRSTKLEDSAMYFCASSQTGFSYNEQFFGPGTRLTVL.